This T cell receptor (beta chain) came from a study of blood T cell repertoires in COVID-19. Produced via immunoSEQ multiplex PCR; TCRdb's table is partial and in-frame only. The data show 45,000 or so clones, with 85% to 90% seen just once and about 4% held by the top ten. It was during active infection that Seattle patients were enrolled and then longitudinally followed. Germline values: CDR1 SGHRS, CDR2 YFSETQ. This CDR3 is 15 amino acids long. The V and J ends lost 4 bases and 7 bases, in that order; junction bases with no gene match: 10. The sequence was collected from a man in his forties or fifties with COVID-19, enrolled during active disease. The source material was peripheral blood. The chain is built from TRBV5-1 and TRBJ2-2, with 7 bases identical to TRBD1. In nucleotides, the CDR3 is TGCGCCAGCAGCCGCGACAGGGAAGGAGTCGGGGAGCTGTTTTTT. Translating gives CASSRDREGVGELFF.